This entry is about one T cell receptor (beta chain). The antigen is not known. Trimming removed 1 base at V and 9 bases at J, with 11 bases between. The CDR3 contains 12 residues. Germline values: CDR1 SQVTM, CDR2 ANQGSEA. Prepared libraries of TCR beta cDNA carried unique molecular identifiers. The T cell input of about 0.85 to 10 million gave a few hundred thousand cDNA molecules. TCRdb re-analysed the PCR reads in MiXCR, keeping a single row per CDR3 protein. The sample has about 160,000 distinct CDR3 sequences; approximately 35% are singletons. This entry comes from a study of post-analysis software for immune sequencing data. Notes on the study in general: Comparison with controls showed significantly lower normalized Chao1 diversity in multiple sclerosis patients. Relative to controls, patients had about five TRBV segments at higher frequency, with TRBV5-6, TRBV5-1 and TRBV20-1 among these. Co-batched samples clustered tightly together by F measure.

This TCR was sampled from a girl under 18 with multiple sclerosis. V and J are TRBV29-1 and TRBJ2-3; D could derive from TRBD1 or TRBD2 (5 bases each). The input for sequencing was blood, taken after autologous hematopoietic stem cell transplantation. The CDR3 reads CSVEAPGSTQYF. The CDR3 nucleotides read TGCAGCGTTGAAGCCCCAGGGAGCACGCAGTATTTT.